The present T cell receptor beta chain was sequenced within a study of T cell repertoires in cytomegalovirus infection. Study details: From public TCR beta signatures came an indication of both CMV infection and matching HLA type.

Per germline, CDR1 MGHRA and CDR2 YSYEKL. The V end was cut by 3 bases, the J end by 2 bases, with 17 bases between. The CDR3 has 17 amino acids. Using its own MiXCR run on the reads, TCRdb lists one record per CDR3 protein. The sample holds about 920,000 distinct CDR3 sequences, approximately 31% seen once. As to this clonotype: Its cognate antigen is unknown.

The material sequenced was cultured CD8+ T cells from PBMCs, taken from culture after CMV antigen stimulation. The V call is TRBV4-1, the J call TRBJ2-1, with D possibly being TRBD1 (5 bases). The clonotype was recovered from a human donor in good health (CMV status not recorded). Some clones in this sample may be carry-over from other donors' samples. CDR3 loop: CASSQTVLPGPYNEQFF. The DNA for the CDR3 is TGCGCCAGCAGCCAGACTGTCCTCCCAGGGCCCTACAATGAGCAGTTCTTC.